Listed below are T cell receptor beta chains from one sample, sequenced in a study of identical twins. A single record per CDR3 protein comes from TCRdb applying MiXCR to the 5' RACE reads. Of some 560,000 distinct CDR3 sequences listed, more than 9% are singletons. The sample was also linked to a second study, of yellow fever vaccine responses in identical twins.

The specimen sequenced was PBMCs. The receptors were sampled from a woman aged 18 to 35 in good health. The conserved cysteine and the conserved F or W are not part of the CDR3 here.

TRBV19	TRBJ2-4	ASSTDRGVRKNIQY
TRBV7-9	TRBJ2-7	ASSTYTETYEQY
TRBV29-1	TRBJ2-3	STDVSQTQY
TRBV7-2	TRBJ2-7	ASSLVQGEYEQY
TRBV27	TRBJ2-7	ASSLTGDPSYEQY
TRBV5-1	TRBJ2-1	ASSTRTSGGNTLQF
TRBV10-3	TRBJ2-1	AISEGTGGKDEQF
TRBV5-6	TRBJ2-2	ASSRLAGGPIGELF
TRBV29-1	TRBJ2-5	SVARVEETQY
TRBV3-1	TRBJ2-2	ASSQLTGTSGRTNTGELF
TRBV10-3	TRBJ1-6	AISTEGQGFSPLH
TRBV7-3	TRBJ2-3	ASSRLAGGLFGSTDTQY
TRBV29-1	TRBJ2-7	SATSGQGLGGQY
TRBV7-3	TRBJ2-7	ASSYGISSEQY
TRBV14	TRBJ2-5	ASSQDVGRSETQY
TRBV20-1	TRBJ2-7	SARDIQGPAYEQY
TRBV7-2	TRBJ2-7	ASSLTPSLDHEQY
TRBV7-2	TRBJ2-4	ASSLAGAPVDIQY
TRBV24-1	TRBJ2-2	ATSDFGTGAGELF
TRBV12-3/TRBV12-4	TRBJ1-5	ASGRGTGSQPQH
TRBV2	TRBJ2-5	ASQRTKGYKTQY
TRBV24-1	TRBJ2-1	ATSGTASYNEQF
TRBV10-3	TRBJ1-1	AISDQGVDTEAF
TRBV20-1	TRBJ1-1	SARRTGSGQAF
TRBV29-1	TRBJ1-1	SVRRTGGTEAF
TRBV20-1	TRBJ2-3	SAGPLGTDTQY
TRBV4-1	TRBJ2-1	ASSQQSGALNYNEQF
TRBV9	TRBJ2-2	ASSVGGGTNTGELF
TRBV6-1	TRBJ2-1	ASSESVNPYNEQF
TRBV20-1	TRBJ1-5	RGGVGNQPQH
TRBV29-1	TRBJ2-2	SVEGADRVGNTGELF
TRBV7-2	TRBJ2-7	ASSQGTPEQY
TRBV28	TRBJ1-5	ASSFVLPGPQH
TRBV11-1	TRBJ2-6	ASRRGSAGANVLT
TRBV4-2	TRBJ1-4	ASSQVGDEKLF
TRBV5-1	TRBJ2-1	ASSFRGPFLYNEQF
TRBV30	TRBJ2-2	AWSRQGGTGELF
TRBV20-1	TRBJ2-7	SARRDRDGYEQY
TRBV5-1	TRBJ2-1	ASSLTGPPYNEQF
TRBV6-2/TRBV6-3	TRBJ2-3	ASSRYLAGGTDTQY
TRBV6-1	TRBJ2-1	ASSPGTGIRTYNEQF
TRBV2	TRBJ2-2	ASRPTGDTGELF
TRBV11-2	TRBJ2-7	ASSEIAGGLYEQY
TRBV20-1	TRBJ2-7	SARQDSYEQY
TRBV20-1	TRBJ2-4	SARDLGAKNIQY
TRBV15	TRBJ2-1	ATSRDLAGQVF
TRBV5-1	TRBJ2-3	ASSLAGQGDTQY
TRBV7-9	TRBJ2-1	ASSPSGGGAISEQF
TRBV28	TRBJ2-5	ASSMGGEETQY
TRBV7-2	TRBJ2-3	ASSRVGSGGADTQY
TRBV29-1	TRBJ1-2	SVLPDTSNYGYT
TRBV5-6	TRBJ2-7	ASSLSGHQAYEQY